The 13 T cell receptor beta chains below come from one sample, sequenced in a study of cytomegalovirus exposure and HLA in healthy donors. Repertoires were generated with immunoSEQ multiplex PCR, while TCRdb's copy carries only in-frame clones and drops some. The sample contains 150,000 or so clones, about 86% of which appear only once. Sequencing was carried out using PBMCs. These TCRs come from a woman under 40 in good health and CMV-seronegative.

This chain joins TRBV29-1 and TRBJ2-7; D is undetermined. V was pared by 1 base and J by 0 bases, with 10 bases between. Germline CDR1 is SQVTM and CDR2 is ANQGSEA. The CDR3 consists of 14 residues. The CDR3 sequence is CSVEGLGSSYEQYF. The CDR3 region has the DNA TGCAGCGTTGAAGGTCTAGGATCCTCCTACGAGCAGTACTTC.

V and J are TRBV6-6 and TRBJ1-3, with TRBD1 identical over 10 bases. Germline trimming cut 10 bases from V and 4 bases from J; bases unmatched to any gene: 10. This CDR3 spans 15 amino acids. CDR1 is MNHNY, CDR2 SVGAGI, per germline (reference sequence). CDR3: CATLTTGGSGNTIYF. As DNA, the CDR3 is TGTGCCACACTAACGACAGGGGGCTCAGGAAACACCATATATTTT.

The chain recombines TRBV2 with TRBJ2-1; D uncertain. The CDR3 is 11 residues long. CDR1 and CDR2 (germline): SNHLY, FYNNEI. Trimming removed 8 bases from V and 6 bases from J, with 8 bases in between. In nucleotides, the CDR3 is TGTGCCAGCGCCCCGGGCAATGAGCAGTTCTTC. This gives the protein CASAPGNEQFF.

This clone was seen a single time. The gene calls are TRBV11-3 and TRBJ2-1, with D possibly matching TRBD2 (6 bases). The V end lost 2 bases, the J end lost 5 bases, and 13 bases lay between the germline ends. This CDR3 spans 15 amino acids. Germline CDR1 and CDR2: SGHNT and YENEEA. CDR3 residues: CASSLQGTRNNEQFF. For the CDR3, the DNA is TGTGCCAGCAGCTTACAAGGGACTCGCAACAATGAGCAGTTCTTC.

This clone was recorded once. The chain employs TRBV19 and TRBJ1-2; the match to TRBD1 covers 8 bases. Germline assignment: CDR1 LNHDA and CDR2 SQIVND (reference sequence). The CDR3 length is 14 residues. The J segment lost 8 bases and the V segment lost 5 bases, leaving 10 bases of the junction unmatched. Here the CDR3 DNA reads TGTGCCAGTAGTCTCCAGGGGGCGCCGGGCGGCTACACCTTC. Translated, it gives CASSLQGAPGGYTF.

The chain combines TRBV2 with TRBJ2-3; D perhaps matches TRBD2 (6 bases). V lost 5 bases to trimming and J lost 2 bases, with 14 bases between them. The CDR3 runs 15 residues. From germline, CDR1 is SNHLY and CDR2 FYNNEI. As DNA, the CDR3 is TGTGCCAGCAGTACGGGGACTTCTTCCACAGATACGCAGTATTTT. Amino acids: CASSTGTSSTDTQYF.

This clone was observed a single time. The chain employs TRBV27 and TRBJ1-2; 9 bases fit TRBD1. The V and J ends lost 8 bases and 3 bases, in that order; junction bases with no gene match: 16. Germline V gene sequence: CDR1 MNHEY, CDR2 SMNVEV (reference sequence). This CDR3 has 17 amino acids. In nucleotides, the CDR3 is TGTGCCAGCTCTCTTTTCTGGACAGGGGAGGGCGACTATGGCTACACCTTC. This encodes CASSLFWTGEGDYGYTF.

This sequence joins TRBV18 and TRBJ1-1, with D tentatively TRBD1 (6 bases). Germline CDR1 and CDR2: KGHSH and LQKENI. The V and J ends lost 3 bases and 0 bases respectively, with 8 bases between them. CDR3 length: 14 amino acids. The CDR3 loop is CASSPGQMNTEAFF. CDR3 coding DNA: TGTGCCAGCTCACCGGGACAAATGAACACTGAAGCTTTCTTT.

The chain joins TRBV18 to TRBJ1-2; 9 bases align to TRBD1. Trimming took 1 base from V and 6 from J; bases not matched to a gene: 3. The CDR3 sequence is 14 residues long. The germline V gene encodes CDR1 KGHSH and CDR2 LQKENI. The CDR3 is CASSPRQGEDGYTF. The CDR3 DNA sequence: TGTGCCAGCTCACCACGACAGGGGGAGGATGGCTACACCTTC.

Notes on this clone: At one boundary the junction diverges from the germline segment, which might be a read error. The chain combines TRBV7-7 with TRBJ1-2; no definite D call. CDR1 is SSHAT and CDR2 is FNYEAQ in the germline V gene (reference sequence). The CDR3 has 15 residues. Here the CDR3 reads CASSSLTEARDGYTF. The CDR3 DNA is TGTGCTAGCAGCTCGCTAACGGAGGCGAGGGATGGCTACACCTTC.

This chain joins TRBV15 and TRBJ2-1; no firm D call. Germline V CDR1 and CDR2: LNHNV, YYDKDF (reference sequence). This CDR3 region has 15 residues. The germline V and J ends were trimmed by 1 base and 8 bases, with 15 bases remaining between them. The CDR3 spells CATSRVRSNLDEQFF. The CDR3 nucleotides read TGTGCCACCAGCAGAGTCCGGTCAAACCTGGATGAGCAGTTCTTC. Filled out from reference TRBV15 and TRBJ2-1, the complete variable domain reads DAMVIQNPRYQVTQFGKPVTLSCSQTLNHNVMYWYQQKSSQAPKLLFHYYDKDFNNEADTPDNFQSRRPNTSFCFLDIRSPGLGDTAMYLCATSRVRSNLDEQFFGPGTRLTVL.

The V and J genes are TRBV18 and TRBJ2-2; TRBD1 aligns across 8 bases. Germline CDR1 reads KGHSH; CDR2 reads LQKENI. The CDR3 totals 15 residues. V trimming: 6 bases; J trimming: 6 bases; junction bases outside the gene matches: 9. The CDR3, as DNA: TGTGCCAGCTCCCCTCCGAGGACAGGGCCCGGGGAGCTGTTTTTT. Amino acids: CASSPPRTGPGELFF.

CDR3 coding DNA: TGTGCCACCAGCAGAGATCGTGGTCGGGACAGCTACGAGCAGTACTTC. Translated, it gives CATSRDRGRDSYEQYF. The chain employs TRBV15 and TRBJ2-7, with TRBD1 matching over 7 bases. Germline-derived CDR1 and CDR2 are LNHNV and YYDKDF (reference sequence). The junction had 8 bases not matched to a gene; V was cut back by 0 bases and J by 3 bases. The CDR3 has 16 amino acids.